These 26 T cell receptor beta chains were all obtained from the same sample, sequenced in a study of blood T cell repertoires in COVID-19. The assay was immunoSEQ multiplex PCR, and TCRdb's table has in-frame clones only and misses some. The sample lists about 230,000 clones, around nine tenths occurring once. Material: PBMCs or T cells enriched from blood (not recorded which). These receptors all stem from a man aged 25 to 40 who had recovered from COVID-19.

The rearrangement uses TRBV28 and TRBJ2-7; perhaps TRBD2 as D (6 bases). Trimming removed 2 bases at V and 6 bases at J, with 11 bases between. Germline loops: CDR1 MDHEN, CDR2 SYDVKM. The CDR3 has 13 amino acids. DNA for the CDR3: TGTGCCAGCAGTTTAATCGTGGGAGGCGAGCAGTACTTC. Translated: CASSLIVGGEQYF.

The gene calls are TRBV25-1 and TRBJ2-7, with D unclear. The CDR3 loop spans 13 amino acids. In germline, CDR1 is MGHDK, CDR2 SYGVNS. The V and J ends lost 3 bases and 0 bases respectively, with 6 bases between them. The CDR3 reads CASSEHNSYEQYF. CDR3 nucleotides: TGTGCCAGCAGTGAGCACAACTCCTACGAGCAGTACTTC.

The J gene is TRBJ2-7, the V gene TRBV4-2; 14 nucleotides agree with TRBD2. Germline V lookup: CDR1 LGHNA, CDR2 YNFKEQ. The CDR3 sequence is 15 residues long. V dropped 4 bases and J dropped 3; count of bases not matched to a gene: 2. Here the CDR3 DNA reads TGTGCCAGCAGCCGGGGGACTAGCGGGGGCTACGAGCAGTACTTC. As protein: CASSRGTSGGYEQYF.

The J gene is TRBJ1-1, the V gene TRBV7-9, with no clear D. Between the trimmed V and J ends, which lost 1 base and 0 bases, there was a span of 15 bases. The germline gives CDR1 SEHNR, CDR2 FQNEAQ (reference sequence). CDR3 length: 17 residues. CDR3 nucleotide sequence: TGTGCCAGCAGCTTAGTAATAGGAACGGAGATGAACACTGAAGCTTTCTTT. Its protein is CASSLVIGTEMNTEAFF.

CDR3 amino acids: CASSDTGTGGGEAFF. DNA of the CDR3: TGTGCCAGCAGTGACACCGGGACAGGGGGCGGTGAAGCTTTCTTT. The chain has TRBV25-1 and TRBJ1-1; 12 bases are a match to TRBD1. After removal of 3 bases from V and 7 bases from J, the junction contained 6 bases not matched to a gene. Germline CDR1 and CDR2: MGHDK and SYGVNS. The CDR3 totals 15 residues. Combining the CDR3 with reference TRBV25-1 and TRBJ1-1 gives the whole variable domain EADIYQTPRYLVIGTGKKITLECSQTMGHDKMYWYQQDPGMELHLIHYSYGVNSTEKGDLSSESTVSRIRTEHFPLTLESARPSHTSQYLCASSDTGTGGGEAFFGQGTRLTVV.

In this sample, this clone turned up once. V and J are TRBV28 and TRBJ2-1, with a possible D match to TRBD2 (6 bases). The CDR3 runs 14 residues. Germline CDR1 reads MDHEN; CDR2 reads SYDVKM. V lost 5 bases, J lost 4 bases, and 12 bases lay in between. CDR3 in DNA: TGTGCCAGCAGTCTTGTAGCGGAGTACAATGAGCAGTTCTTC. As protein: CASSLVAEYNEQFF.

The chain joins TRBV7-9 to TRBJ1-4, with D perhaps matching TRBD1 (5 bases). With 1 base removed from V and 3 bases from J, the gap between germline ends came to 15 bases. The CDR3 covers 17 residues. Per germline, CDR1 SEHNR and CDR2 FQNEAQ (reference sequence). CDR3 sequence (DNA): TGTGCCAGCAGCTTAGGAGAGGCTGTGGGGCCTAATGAAAAACTGTTTTTT. Its translation: CASSLGEAVGPNEKLFF.

This clone occurred many times. The rearrangement links TRBV5-6 to TRBJ2-5; D uncertain. This CDR3 is built from 11 residues. V was cut by 2 bases and J by 5 bases, with 4 bases left in between. Germline V gene data show CDR1 as SGHDT and CDR2 as YYEEEE. CDR3 residues: CASSFRETQYF. The DNA for the CDR3 is TGTGCCAGCAGCTTCAGGGAGACCCAGTACTTC. The full variable domain, with the rest looked up from reference TRBV5-6 and TRBJ2-5, is DAGVTQSPTHLIKTRGQQVTLRCSPKSGHDTVSWYQQALGQGPQFIFQYYEEEERQRGNFPDRFSGHQFPNYSSELNVNALLLGDSALYLCASSFRETQYFGPGTRLLVL.

This clone has only a few counts. The genes are TRBV30 and TRBJ1-6; the D is unclear. This CDR3 region has 13 residues. Germline V CDR1 and CDR2: GTSNPN, SVGIG (reference sequence). Trimming pared 2 bases from V and 4 bases from J, leaving 6 bases between. Here the CDR3 DNA reads TGTGCCTGGAGTTCAACTTATAATTCACCCCTCCACTTT. Protein: CAWSSTYNSPLHF. The full variable domain, rest sourced from reference TRBV30 and TRBJ1-6, is SQTIHQWPATLVQPVGSPLSLECTVEGTSNPNLYWYRQAAGRGLQLLFYSVGIGQISSEVPQNLSASRPQDRQFILSSKKLLLSDSGFYLCAWSSTYNSPLHFGNGTRLTVT.

The chain is built from TRBV7-3 and TRBJ2-3; possible D gene TRBD1, 5 bases. This CDR3 has 12 residues. Between the trimmed V and J ends, which lost 2 bases and 10 bases, there was a span of 10 bases. Germline V CDR1 and CDR2: SGHTA, FQGTGA. The DNA of the CDR3 is TGTGCCAGCAGCTTACGGCAGGGCCCGCAGTATTTT. It encodes CASSLRQGPQYF.

The rearrangement joins TRBV5-1 to TRBJ1-4; D is possibly TRBD1 (5 bases). Germline values: CDR1 SGHRS, CDR2 YFSETQ. Deletions cut 0 bases from V and 12 bases from J, with 18 bases between. CDR3 size: 15 residues. The CDR3 nucleotides read TGCGCCAGCAGCTTGGAGGAGAACGGTTTAGGGGAACTGTTTTTT. Translation: CASSLEENGLGELFF. Filled out from reference TRBV5-1 and TRBJ1-4, the complete variable domain reads KAGVTQTPRYLIKTRGQQVTLSCSPISGHRSVSWYQQTPGQGLQFLFEYFSETQRNKGNFPGRFSGRQFSNSRSEMNVSTLELGDSALYLCASSLEENGLGELFFGSGTQLSVL.

The chain joins TRBV11-3 to TRBJ2-1, with 7 nucleotides matching TRBD1. Trimming cost V 5 bases and J 5 bases; bases outside gene matches: 9. Germline CDR1 is SGHNT and CDR2 is YENEEA. The CDR3 length is 15 residues. The CDR3 region has the DNA TGTGCCAGCAGCCGGACAGGTCGAGGTGACAATGAGCAGTTCTTC. Its translation: CASSRTGRGDNEQFF.

This clone was picked up a small number of times. The chain has TRBV18 and TRBJ2-7; 10 bases fit TRBD1. V shed 2 bases and J 6 bases; nucleotides not matched to a gene: 7. Germline V lookup: CDR1 KGHSH, CDR2 LQKENI. The CDR3 sequence is 15 residues long. This CDR3 reads CASSPRTGGGSEQYF. The DNA for the CDR3 is TGTGCCAGCTCACCAAGGACAGGGGGTGGTTCCGAGCAGTACTTC.

This sequence joins TRBV6-2 or TRBV6-3 and TRBJ1-6; 9 nucleotides align to TRBD1. Germline-derived CDR1 and CDR2 are MNHEY and SVGEGT. The V gene end was trimmed by 4 bases and the J gene end by 3 bases; junction bases not matched to a gene: 7. This CDR3 comprises 17 residues. The CDR3 loop reads CASSSSTGGSYNSPLHF. CDR3 in DNA: TGTGCCAGCAGTTCGTCGACAGGGGGAAGCTATAATTCACCCCTCCACTTT.

CDR3 sequence reads: CASSQDRGGGPYNEQFF. The CDR3, as DNA: TGTGCCAGCAGCCAAGATCGGGGCGGGGGGCCCTACAATGAGCAGTTCTTC. This chain links TRBV3-1 (or the pseudogene TRBV3-2) with TRBJ2-1; 8 bases match TRBD2. CDR3 length equals 17 residues. Germline V gene lookup returns CDR1 LGHDT and CDR2 YNNKEL (reference sequence). Unmatched junction bases numbered 6, after V lost 0 bases and J lost 2 bases.

This chain links TRBV28 with TRBJ1-6; D gene unclear. The CDR3 is 15 residues long. The germline V gene has CDR1 MDHEN and CDR2 SYDVKM. V shed 2 bases and J shed 10 bases, with 15 bases lying between them. This CDR3 is CASSLRSPIVSPLHF. Written as DNA, the CDR3 is TGTGCCAGCAGTTTAAGGAGCCCCATTGTGTCACCCCTCCACTTT. Using reference TRBV28 and TRBJ1-6 for the parts outside the CDR3, the full variable domain is DVKVTQSSRYLVKRTGEKVFLECVQDMDHENMFWYRQDPGLGLRLIYFSYDVKMKEKGDIPEGYSVSREKKERFSLILESASTNQTSMYLCASSLRSPIVSPLHFGNGTRLTVT.

J is TRBJ2-3 and V is TRBV10-3, with D tentatively TRBD1 (6 bases). The CDR3 spans 15 residues. V was cut by 3 bases and J by 2 bases, with 12 bases left in between. Germline-derived CDR1 and CDR2 are ENHRY and SYGVKD. CDR3 sequence (DNA): TGTGCCATCAGTGATTACGACAGGCCCACAGATACGCAGTATTTT. Its protein product is CAISDYDRPTDTQYF.

The chain combines TRBV15 with TRBJ1-5; the D is unclear. Germline CDR1 is LNHNV and CDR2 is YYDKDF (reference sequence). This CDR3 comprises 14 residues. The V gene lost 0 bases and the J gene lost 11 bases, with 14 bases spanning the gap. The CDR3 DNA sequence: TGTGCCACCAGCAGAGATATGGGCGTTCGGACCCAGCATTTT. Its protein product is CATSRDMGVRTQHF.

This sequence joins TRBV28 and TRBJ2-7; 13 bases align to TRBD2. In germline, CDR1 is MDHEN, CDR2 SYDVKM. The CDR3 runs 15 residues. V trimming: 6 bases; J trimming: 1 base; junction bases outside the gene matches: 3. The DNA of the CDR3 is TGTGCCAGCAGCGGACTAGCGGGAGTTTCCTACGAGCAGTACTTC. It encodes CASSGLAGVSYEQYF.

This chain joins TRBV7-8 and TRBJ1-4; D is uncertain. V was pared by 5 bases and J by 0 bases, with 10 bases between. The CDR3 is 15 amino acids. The germline V gene has CDR1 SGHVS and CDR2 FQNEAQ. CDR3: CASSPRDATNEKLFF. The DNA of the CDR3 is TGTGCCAGCAGCCCCCGGGATGCAACTAATGAAAAACTGTTTTTT.

Concerning this clone itself: At one of its ends the junction is not consistent with the germline gene, which may arise from a read error. The chain recombines TRBV4-3 with TRBJ1-6; TRBD1 matches at 7 bases. Germline assignment: CDR1 LGHNA and CDR2 YSLEER. The CDR3 spans 16 residues. The CDR3 loop reads CASSEDGTAENSPLHF. In DNA, the CDR3 is TGCGCCAGCAGCGAAGACGGGACAGCGGAGAATTCACCCCTCCACTTT.

This chain connects TRBV7-2 to TRBJ2-1; 10 bases agree with TRBD2. Germline values: CDR1 SGHTA, CDR2 FQGNSA. The CDR3 consists of 18 residues. Losses at the gene ends were 5 bases for V and 3 bases for J; bases not matched to a gene: 13. The CDR3: CASSPRKQSGGDYNEQFF. DNA for the CDR3: TGTGCCAGCAGCCCAAGAAAACAAAGCGGGGGGGACTACAATGAGCAGTTCTTC. The entire variable domain, with the rest obtained from reference TRBV7-2 and TRBJ2-1, is as follows: GAGVSQSPSNKVTEKGKDVELRCDPISGHTALYWYRQSLGQGLEFLIYFQGNSAPDKSGLPSDRFSAERTGGSVSTLTIQRTQQEDSAVYLCASSPRKQSGGDYNEQFFGPGTRLTVL.

This chain links TRBV12-3 or TRBV12-4 with TRBJ1-5, with D uncertain. V lost 5 bases and J 0 bases, leaving 5 bases between the germline ends. The CDR3 sequence is 13 residues long. The CDR3 DNA is TGTGCCAGCAGTCCTTATAGCAATCAGCCCCAGCATTTT. Protein sequence: CASSPYSNQPQHF.

This clone was counted once. The chain uses TRBV4-1 and TRBJ2-7, with D uncertain. Trimming removed 0 bases from V and 4 bases from J, with 13 bases in between. The CDR3 consists of 15 residues. Germline CDR1 and CDR2: MGHRA and YSYEKL. The CDR3 sequence is CASSQELGLPYEQYF. CDR3 DNA sequence: TGCGCCAGCAGCCAAGAGCTTGGCCTCCCTTACGAGCAGTACTTC.

The chain has TRBV6-5 and TRBJ2-5, with D possibly matching TRBD2 (5 bases). The CDR3 has 14 amino acids. Looked up from germline, CDR1 is MNHEY and CDR2 is SVGAGI. Trimming shortened V by 6 bases and J by 1 base, and 12 bases separated the two germline ends. The DNA for the CDR3 is TGTGCCAGCAGCTCCCCCGCGGGCCAAGAGACCCAGTACTTC. Protein product: CASSSPAGQETQYF.

The rearrangement joins TRBV6-5 to TRBJ1-1; D is unresolved. The V and J ends lost 6 bases and 2 bases respectively, with 16 bases between them. Germline V gene sequence: CDR1 MNHEY, CDR2 SVGAGI. The CDR3 has 15 amino acids. The DNA for the CDR3 is TGTGCCAGCAGCCCCCATAACAGACCCAACACTGAAGCTTTCTTT. Amino acid sequence: CASSPHNRPNTEAFF.